One and the same sample provided the 18 T cell receptor beta chains below, sequenced in a study of T cell responses to AZD1222 COVID-19 vaccine. Assay: immunoSEQ multiplex PCR; the TCRdb copy retains only in-frame clones and omits some. The sample has approximately 150,000 clones; roughly 90% are singletons. Source: peripheral blood, taken 28 days after the second AZD1222 dose. The source is an adult who received the AZD1222 COVID-19 vaccine.

The genes are TRBV3-1 (or the pseudogene TRBV3-2) and TRBJ1-1; D is undetermined. Trimming took 1 base from V and 6 from J, leaving 9 bases between them. Germline CDR1 is LGHDT and CDR2 is YNNKEL (reference sequence). The CDR3 runs 13 residues. The CDR3 DNA is TGTGCCAGCAGCCAAGGGGCTGGACCTGAAGCTTTCTTT. Translated: CASSQGAGPEAFF.

The chain joins TRBV21-1 to TRBJ2-7; the DNA was not compared with TRBD2, the D call given in the table. TRBV21-1 is noted as a pseudogene. CDR3 size: 15 residues. CDR3 DNA: TGTGCCAGCAGCATCGGGACTAGCGGGGCCTACGAGCAGTACTTC. The encoded protein is CASSIGTSGAYEQYF.

The V call is TRBV19, the J call TRBJ1-5; possibly TRBD1 for D (6 bases). The CDR3 is 18 amino acids. Germline CDR1 reads LNHDA; CDR2 reads SQIVND (reference sequence). V was pared by 5 bases and J by 0 bases, with 20 bases between. The CDR3 DNA is TGTGCCAGTAGTTGGCAGTTGGACAGAATTTATAGCAATCAGCCCCAGCATTTT. Translating it yields CASSWQLDRIYSNQPQHF.

The CDR3 sequence: CASSLSAGHTGYTF. CDR3 nucleotides: TGTGCCAGCAGCTTATCGGCAGGCCACACGGGCTACACCTTC. The chain has TRBV7-2 and TRBJ1-2; D not resolved. V was pared by 2 bases and J by 8 bases, with 15 bases between. The germline CDR1 and CDR2 sequences are SGHTA and FQGNSA. This CDR3 region has 14 residues.

The DNA of the CDR3 is TGTGCCTGGAGTTCAGGGGCGGGCTACAATGAGCAGTTCTTC. It specifies CAWSSGAGYNEQFF. The chain uses TRBV30 and TRBJ2-1; the D gene is possibly TRBD1 (6 bases). This CDR3 contains 14 residues. Germline CDR1 and CDR2: GTSNPN and SVGIG (reference sequence). Between the trimmed V and J ends, which lost 2 bases and 3 bases, there was a span of 11 bases. Using reference TRBV30 and TRBJ2-1 for the parts outside the CDR3, the full variable domain is SQTIHQWPATLVQPVGSPLSLECTVEGTSNPNLYWYRQAAGRGLQLLFYSVGIGQISSEVPQNLSASRPQDRQFILSSKKLLLSDSGFYLCAWSSGAGYNEQFFGPGTRLTVL.

This rearrangement joins TRBV4-2 to TRBJ2-1; the match to TRBD2 covers 10 bases. Germline loops: CDR1 LGHNA, CDR2 YNFKEQ. Germline trimming cut 1 base from V and 8 bases from J; bases unmatched to any gene: 5. The CDR3 is 15 amino acids. The CDR3: CASSQAAGGPDEQFF. The CDR3 nucleotides are TGTGCCAGCAGCCAAGCAGCGGGAGGGCCCGATGAGCAGTTCTTC.

The rearrangement uses TRBV3-1 (or the pseudogene TRBV3-2) and TRBJ2-1; 7 bases map to TRBD2. From germline, CDR1 is LGHDT and CDR2 YNNKEL (reference sequence). There are 18 residues in the CDR3. Losses at the gene ends were 0 bases for V and 8 bases for J; bases not matched to a gene: 16. The CDR3 here is CASSQELGRESRIYEQFF. The CDR3 bases are TGTGCCAGCAGCCAAGAGCTCGGGCGGGAGAGCCGGATCTATGAGCAGTTCTTC.

This CDR3 is CASSLGRDDQPQHF. CDR3 DNA: TGCGCCAGCAGCTTGGGTAGGGACGATCAGCCCCAGCATTTT. This rearrangement joins TRBV5-1 to TRBJ1-5; D is possibly TRBD1 (5 bases). With 0 bases removed from V and 5 bases from J, the gap between germline ends came to 9 bases. The CDR3 covers 14 residues. Looked up from germline, CDR1 is SGHRS and CDR2 is YFSETQ. Supplemented by reference TRBV5-1 and TRBJ1-5, the full variable domain reads KAGVTQTPRYLIKTRGQQVTLSCSPISGHRSVSWYQQTPGQGLQFLFEYFSETQRNKGNFPGRFSGRQFSNSRSEMNVSTLELGDSALYLCASSLGRDDQPQHFGDGTRLSIL.

This clone was counted once. V usage is TRBV30 and J usage is TRBJ2-3; TRBD2 agrees at 14 bases. Looked up from germline, CDR1 is GTSNPN and CDR2 is SVGIG (reference sequence). This CDR3 contains 20 residues. V shed 3 bases and J 0 bases; nucleotides not matched to a gene: 14. The CDR3 loop is CAWSPTRLAGGGPSTDTQYF. The CDR3 DNA reads as TGTGCCTGGAGCCCCACCCGACTAGCGGGAGGGGGGCCCAGCACAGATACGCAGTATTTT.

The J gene is TRBJ2-4, the V gene TRBV5-4; D is undetermined. The CDR3 consists of 15 residues. Looked up from germline, CDR1 is SGHNT and CDR2 is YYREEE (reference sequence). Trimming removed 4 bases from V and 8 bases from J, with 19 bases in between. The CDR3 region has the DNA TGTGCCAGCAGCCCTGGGGAAGGGTGGGCACACATTCAGTACTTC. This encodes CASSPGEGWAHIQYF. Looking up the rest from reference TRBV5-4 and TRBJ2-4 gives the full variable domain: ETGVTQSPTHLIKTRGQQVTLRCSSQSGHNTVSWYQQALGQGPQFIFQYYREEENGRGNFPPRFSGLQFPNYSSELNVNALELDDSALYLCASSPGEGWAHIQYFGAGTRLSVL.

This clone showed up just a few times. The chain has TRBV28 and TRBJ1-5; the D is unclear. Germline V gene sequence: CDR1 MDHEN, CDR2 SYDVKM. This CDR3 spans 17 amino acids. Between the trimmed V and J ends, which lost 1 base and 3 bases, there was a span of 16 bases. The CDR3 nucleotides are TGTGCCAGCAGTTTATTTGGCCGGCGTTGGATCAATCAGCCCCAGCATTTT. This translates into CASSLFGRRWINQPQHF.

The chain uses TRBV11-2 and TRBJ2-3, with TRBD1 as a possible D gene (6 bases). Trimming stripped 2 bases from V and 1 base from J, with 10 bases between. Germline V CDR1 and CDR2: SGHAT, FQNNGV. The CDR3 extends over 15 amino acids. CDR3 DNA sequence: TGTGCCAGCAGCTTATCAGGGGATGGCACAGATACGCAGTATTTT. This codes for CASSLSGDGTDTQYF.

V gene TRBV5-1 combines with J gene TRBJ1-1; no clear D gene. The V and J ends lost 0 bases and 8 bases respectively, with 8 bases between them. This CDR3 region has 12 residues. Germline V gene data show CDR1 as SGHRS and CDR2 as YFSETQ. This CDR3 reads CASSLAGGEAFF. Here the CDR3 DNA reads TGCGCCAGCAGCTTGGCCGGAGGAGAAGCTTTCTTT.

The chain is built from TRBV5-1 and TRBJ2-1; 7 positions agree with TRBD2. Germline loops: CDR1 SGHRS, CDR2 YFSETQ. The CDR3 is 14 amino acids. V trimming: 2 bases; J trimming: 12 bases; junction bases outside the gene matches: 11. DNA for the CDR3: TGCGCCAGCAGCTTACTTGGCGGGAGATGGTGGCAGTTCTTC. Its protein product is CASSLLGGRWWQFF.

In nucleotides, the CDR3 is TGTGCCAGCAGCTTAGGCTGGGTCATAAAGGCCTCTGGGGCCAACGTCCTGACTTTC. Its protein is CASSLGWVIKASGANVLTF. The chain employs TRBV7-9 and TRBJ2-6; D gene unclear. Trimming pared 1 base from V and 0 bases from J, leaving 16 bases between. Germline CDR1 reads SEHNR; CDR2 reads FQNEAQ (reference sequence). The CDR3 is made up of 19 amino acids.

The genes are TRBV18 and TRBJ2-1; a possible D gene is TRBD2 (6 bases). The germline V gene encodes CDR1 KGHSH and CDR2 LQKENI. This CDR3 has 19 amino acids. Trimming left V 3 bases short and J 8 bases short, with 29 bases between. CDR3 protein: CASSPGTRLGLILLDEQFF. The CDR3 coding sequence is TGTGCCAGCTCACCTGGTACCCGACTGGGACTGATCCTCTTGGATGAGCAGTTCTTC.

The chain combines TRBV3-1 (or the pseudogene TRBV3-2) with TRBJ2-5; D remains ambiguous. The CDR3 has 15 residues. V gave up 0 bases and J gave up 1 base, with 9 bases separating them. CDR1 is LGHDT and CDR2 is YNNKEL in the germline V gene (reference sequence). For the CDR3, the DNA is TGTGCCAGCAGCCAAGATAAGGCAAGCCAAGAGACCCAGTACTTC. This gives the protein CASSQDKASQETQYF.

V gene TRBV6-5 combines with J gene TRBJ1-5; TRBD1 matches at 9 bases. Trimming at V came to 8 bases and at J to 6 bases, leaving 8 bases not matched to a gene. Germline V CDR1 and CDR2: MNHEY, SVGAGI. The CDR3 contains 14 residues. The CDR3 coding sequence is TGTGCCAGCGGGAGACAGGGGGAATTTCAGCCCCAGCATTTT. Translated, it gives CASGRQGEFQPQHF.